This T cell receptor (beta chain) is drawn from a study of cytomegalovirus exposure and HLA in healthy donors. In its sample, this clone was seen a few times. Its matching antigen is unknown. V was clipped by 0 bases and J by 5 bases, with 14 bases between them. The CDR3 runs 15 residues. The V gene's germline CDR1 is SGDLS and CDR2 YYNGEE. PCR involved 60 Vbeta and 13 Jbeta primers. Profiled with immunoSEQ multiplex PCR; TCRdb holds only in-frame clones, not every one. Of 130,000 or so clones listed, over 60% are singletons. Regarding the study as a whole: Donor immune exposure was known only as CMV serostatus. TCR beta sequences numbering some 17,000 were associated with HLA alleles at 0.05 false discovery rate in a later analysis. Earlier analysis found most TCR beta V segments productive about 90% or about 30% of the time. Accurate prediction of most subjects' HLA-A and HLA-B alleles from TCR beta sequences was reported.

The chain employs TRBV9 and TRBJ1-1; unclear D gene. This sequence originates from a woman between 55 and 75 years old in good health and CMV-seronegative. Material: PBMCs. The CDR3 reads CASSVDGYPGTEAFF. The CDR3 DNA reads TGTGCCAGCAGCGTAGACGGTTATCCCGGGACTGAAGCTTTCTTT.